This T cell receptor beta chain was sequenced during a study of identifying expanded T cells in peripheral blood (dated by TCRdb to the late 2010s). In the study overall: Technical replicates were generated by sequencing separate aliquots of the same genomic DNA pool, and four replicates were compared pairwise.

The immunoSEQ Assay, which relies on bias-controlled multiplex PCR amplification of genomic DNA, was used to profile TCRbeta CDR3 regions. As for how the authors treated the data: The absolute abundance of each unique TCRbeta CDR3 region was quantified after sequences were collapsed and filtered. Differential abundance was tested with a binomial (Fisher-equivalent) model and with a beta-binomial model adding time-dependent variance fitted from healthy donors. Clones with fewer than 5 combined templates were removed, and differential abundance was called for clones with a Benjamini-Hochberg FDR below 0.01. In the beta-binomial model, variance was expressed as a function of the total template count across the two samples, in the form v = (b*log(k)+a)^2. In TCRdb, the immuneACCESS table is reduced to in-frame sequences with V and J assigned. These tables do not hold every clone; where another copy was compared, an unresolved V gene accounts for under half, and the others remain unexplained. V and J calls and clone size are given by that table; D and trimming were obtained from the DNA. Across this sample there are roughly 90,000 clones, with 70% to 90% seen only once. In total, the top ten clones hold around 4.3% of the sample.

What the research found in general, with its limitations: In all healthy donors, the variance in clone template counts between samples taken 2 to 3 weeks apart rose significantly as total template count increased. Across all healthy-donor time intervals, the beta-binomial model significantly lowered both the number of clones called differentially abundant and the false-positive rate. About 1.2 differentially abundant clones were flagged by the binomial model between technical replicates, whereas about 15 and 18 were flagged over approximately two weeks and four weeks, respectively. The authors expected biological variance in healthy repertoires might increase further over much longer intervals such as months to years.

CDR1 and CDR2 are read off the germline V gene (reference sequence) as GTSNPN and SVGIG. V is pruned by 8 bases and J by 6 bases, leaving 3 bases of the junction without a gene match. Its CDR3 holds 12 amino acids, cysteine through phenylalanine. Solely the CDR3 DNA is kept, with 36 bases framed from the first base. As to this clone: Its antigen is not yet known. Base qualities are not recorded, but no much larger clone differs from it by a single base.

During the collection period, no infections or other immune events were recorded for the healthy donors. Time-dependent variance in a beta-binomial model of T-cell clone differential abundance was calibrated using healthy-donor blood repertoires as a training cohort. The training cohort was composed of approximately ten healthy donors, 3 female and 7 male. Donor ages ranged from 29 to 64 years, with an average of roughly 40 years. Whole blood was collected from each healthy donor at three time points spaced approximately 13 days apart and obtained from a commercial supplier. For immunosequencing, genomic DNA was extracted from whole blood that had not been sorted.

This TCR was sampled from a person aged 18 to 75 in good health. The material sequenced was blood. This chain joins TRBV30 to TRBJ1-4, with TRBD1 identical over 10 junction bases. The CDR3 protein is CATTGGDEKLFF. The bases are TGTGCCACGACAGGGGGCGATGAAAAACTGTTTTTT.